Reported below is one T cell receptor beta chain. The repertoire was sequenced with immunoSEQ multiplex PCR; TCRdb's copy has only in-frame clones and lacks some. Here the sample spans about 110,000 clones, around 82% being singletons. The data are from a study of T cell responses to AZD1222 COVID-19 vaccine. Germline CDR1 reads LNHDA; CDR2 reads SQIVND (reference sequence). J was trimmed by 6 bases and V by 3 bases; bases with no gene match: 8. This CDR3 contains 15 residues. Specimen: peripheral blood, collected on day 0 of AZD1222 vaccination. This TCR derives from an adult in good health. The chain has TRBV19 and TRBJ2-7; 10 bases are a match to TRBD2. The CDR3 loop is CASSIGASGSGEQYF. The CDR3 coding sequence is TGTGCCAGTAGTATCGGCGCTAGCGGGAGCGGCGAGCAGTACTTC.